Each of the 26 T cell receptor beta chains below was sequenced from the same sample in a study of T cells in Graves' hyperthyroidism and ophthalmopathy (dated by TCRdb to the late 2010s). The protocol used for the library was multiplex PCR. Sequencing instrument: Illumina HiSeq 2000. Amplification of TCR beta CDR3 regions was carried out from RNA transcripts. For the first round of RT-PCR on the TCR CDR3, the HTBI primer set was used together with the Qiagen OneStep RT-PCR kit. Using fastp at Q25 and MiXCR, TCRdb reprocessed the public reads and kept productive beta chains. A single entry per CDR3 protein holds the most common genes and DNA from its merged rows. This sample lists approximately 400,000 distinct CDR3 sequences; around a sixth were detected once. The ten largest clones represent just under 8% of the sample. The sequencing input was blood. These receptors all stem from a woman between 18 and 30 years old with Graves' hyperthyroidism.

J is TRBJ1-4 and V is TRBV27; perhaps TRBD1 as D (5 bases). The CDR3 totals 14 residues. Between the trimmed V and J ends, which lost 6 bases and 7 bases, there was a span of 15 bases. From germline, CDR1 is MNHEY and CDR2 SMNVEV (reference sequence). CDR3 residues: CASSRVGTGEKLFF. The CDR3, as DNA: TGTGCCAGCAGCAGGGTGGGGACGGGTGAAAAACTGTTTTTT.

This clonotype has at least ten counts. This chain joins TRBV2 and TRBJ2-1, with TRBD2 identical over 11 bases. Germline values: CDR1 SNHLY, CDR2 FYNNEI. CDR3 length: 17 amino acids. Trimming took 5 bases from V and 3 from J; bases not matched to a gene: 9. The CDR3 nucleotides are TGTGCCAGCAGTAGAGGGACTAGCGGACCCAACTACAATGAGCAGTTCTTC. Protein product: CASSRGTSGPNYNEQFF.

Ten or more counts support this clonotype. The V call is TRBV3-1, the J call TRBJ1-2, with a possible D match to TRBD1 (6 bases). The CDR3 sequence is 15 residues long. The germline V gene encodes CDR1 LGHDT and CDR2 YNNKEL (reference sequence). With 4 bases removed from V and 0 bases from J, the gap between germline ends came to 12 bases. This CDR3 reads CASSPRGQPNYGYTF. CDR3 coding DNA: TGTGCCAGCAGCCCCCGCGGACAGCCTAACTATGGCTACACCTTC.

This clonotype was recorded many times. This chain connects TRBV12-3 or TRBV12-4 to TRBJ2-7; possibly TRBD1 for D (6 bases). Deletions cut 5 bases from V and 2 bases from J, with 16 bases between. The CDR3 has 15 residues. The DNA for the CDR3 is TGTGCCAGCAGTACAGGACAGCCTGGAACCTACGAGCAGTACTTC. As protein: CASSTGQPGTYEQYF.

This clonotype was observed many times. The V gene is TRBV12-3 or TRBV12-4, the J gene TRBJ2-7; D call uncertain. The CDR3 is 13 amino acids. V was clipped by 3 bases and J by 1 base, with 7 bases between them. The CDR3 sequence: CASSFIVSYEQYF. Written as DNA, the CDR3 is TGTGCCAGCAGTTTTATTGTGTCCTACGAGCAGTACTTC.

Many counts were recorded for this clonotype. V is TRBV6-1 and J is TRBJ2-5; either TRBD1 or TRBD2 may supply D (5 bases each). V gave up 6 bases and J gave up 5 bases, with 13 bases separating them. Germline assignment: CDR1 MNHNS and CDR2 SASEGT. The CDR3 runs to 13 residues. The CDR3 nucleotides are TGTGCCAGCAGGGGACCGAAACGGGAGACCCAGTACTTC. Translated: CASRGPKRETQYF.

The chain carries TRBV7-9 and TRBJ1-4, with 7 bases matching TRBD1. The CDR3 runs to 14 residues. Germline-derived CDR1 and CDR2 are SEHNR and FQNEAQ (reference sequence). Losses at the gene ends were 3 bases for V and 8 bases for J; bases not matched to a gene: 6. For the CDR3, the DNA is TGTGCCAGCAGCTTTGACAGGGCCGGGGAAAAACTGTTTTTT. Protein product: CASSFDRAGEKLFF.

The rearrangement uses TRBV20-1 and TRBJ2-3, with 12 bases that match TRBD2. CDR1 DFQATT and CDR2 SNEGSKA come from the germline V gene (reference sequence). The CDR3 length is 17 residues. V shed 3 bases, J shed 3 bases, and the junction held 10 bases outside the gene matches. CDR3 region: CSARSLAGGGATDTQYF. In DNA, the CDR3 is TGCAGTGCTAGGTCCCTAGCGGGAGGGGGGGCGACAGATACGCAGTATTTT.

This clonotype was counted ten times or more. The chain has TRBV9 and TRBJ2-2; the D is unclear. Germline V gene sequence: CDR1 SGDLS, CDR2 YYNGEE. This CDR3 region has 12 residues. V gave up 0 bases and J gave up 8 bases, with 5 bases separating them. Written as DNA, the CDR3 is TGTGCCAGCAGCGTAGAGCGTGGGGAGCTGTTTTTT. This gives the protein CASSVERGELFF.

CDR3 bases: TGTGCCAGTAGTATAGTCCCCGGACAGGCTGAAGCTTTCTTT. It codes for CASSIVPGQAEAFF. The J gene is TRBJ1-1, the V gene TRBV19; 7 bases fit TRBD1. Trimming cost V 1 base and J 6 bases; bases outside gene matches: 5. CDR1 and CDR2 from the germline V gene are LNHDA and SQIVND (reference sequence). This CDR3 is built from 14 residues.

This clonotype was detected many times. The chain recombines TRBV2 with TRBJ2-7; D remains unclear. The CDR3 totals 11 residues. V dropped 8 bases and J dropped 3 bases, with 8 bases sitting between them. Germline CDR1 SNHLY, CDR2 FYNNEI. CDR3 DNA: TGTGCCAGCGGCCAAAGCTACGAGCAGTACTTC. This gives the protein CASGQSYEQYF.

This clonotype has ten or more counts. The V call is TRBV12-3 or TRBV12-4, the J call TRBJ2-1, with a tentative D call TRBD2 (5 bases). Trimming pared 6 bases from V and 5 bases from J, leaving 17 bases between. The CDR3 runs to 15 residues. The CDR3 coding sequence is TGTGCCAGCAGCCCTTACCGGGGAATCAACAATGAGCAGTTCTTC. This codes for CASSPYRGINNEQFF.

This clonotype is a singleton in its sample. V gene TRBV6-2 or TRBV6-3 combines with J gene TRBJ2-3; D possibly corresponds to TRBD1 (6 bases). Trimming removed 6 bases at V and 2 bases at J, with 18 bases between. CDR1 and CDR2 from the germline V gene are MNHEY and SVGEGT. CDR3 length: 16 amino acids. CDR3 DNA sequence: TGTGCCAGCAGGCCCTGGGACACGGTGAACACAGATACGCAGTATTTT. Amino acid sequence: CASRPWDTVNTDTQYF.

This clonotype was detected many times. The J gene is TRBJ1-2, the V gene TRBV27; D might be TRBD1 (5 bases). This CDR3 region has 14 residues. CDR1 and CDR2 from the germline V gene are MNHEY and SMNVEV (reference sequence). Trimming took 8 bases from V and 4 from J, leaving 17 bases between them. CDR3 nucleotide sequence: TGTGCCAGCTCCTCTACAGGACTCCGCTATGGCTACACCTTC. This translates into CASSSTGLRYGYTF.

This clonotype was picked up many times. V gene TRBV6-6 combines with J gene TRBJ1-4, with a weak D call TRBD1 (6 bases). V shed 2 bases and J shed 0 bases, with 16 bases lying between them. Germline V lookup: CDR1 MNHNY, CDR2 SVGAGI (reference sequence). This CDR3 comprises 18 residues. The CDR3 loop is CASSYPTGRSATNEKLFF. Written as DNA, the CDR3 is TGTGCCAGCAGTTACCCGACAGGTCGAAGCGCAACTAATGAAAAACTGTTTTTT.

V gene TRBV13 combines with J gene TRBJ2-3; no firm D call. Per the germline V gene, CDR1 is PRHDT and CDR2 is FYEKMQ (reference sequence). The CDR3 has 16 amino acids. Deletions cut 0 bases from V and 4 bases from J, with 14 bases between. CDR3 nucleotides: TGTGCCAGCAGCTTAGGTGGCAGGAGTGGGGCAGATACGCAGTATTTT. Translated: CASSLGGRSGADTQYF.

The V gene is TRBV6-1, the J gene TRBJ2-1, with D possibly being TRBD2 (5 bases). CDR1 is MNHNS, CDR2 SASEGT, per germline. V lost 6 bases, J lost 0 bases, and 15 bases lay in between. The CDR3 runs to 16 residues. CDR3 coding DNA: TGTGCCAGCAGCCCCCGGACTCAAGCCTCCTACAATGAGCAGTTCTTC. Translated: CASSPRTQASYNEQFF.

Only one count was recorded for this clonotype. The CDR3, as DNA: TGCAGTGCTTCGGGACTAGCGGGGTACGAGCAGTACTTC. It encodes CSASGLAGYEQYF. J is TRBJ2-7 and V is TRBV20-1; 13 positions match TRBD2. The CDR3 covers 13 residues. The germline V gene has CDR1 DFQATT and CDR2 SNEGSKA (reference sequence). The junction had 2 bases not matched to a gene; V was cut back by 5 bases and J by 4 bases.

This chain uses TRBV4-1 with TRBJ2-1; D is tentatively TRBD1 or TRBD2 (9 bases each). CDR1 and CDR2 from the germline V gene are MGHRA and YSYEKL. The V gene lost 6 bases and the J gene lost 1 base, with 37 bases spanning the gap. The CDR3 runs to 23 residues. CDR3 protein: CASSRPGQGSWREGPVSYNEQFF. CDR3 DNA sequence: TGCGCCAGCAGTCGCCCGGGACAGGGCTCGTGGCGGGAGGGCCCAGTATCCTACAATGAGCAGTTCTTC.

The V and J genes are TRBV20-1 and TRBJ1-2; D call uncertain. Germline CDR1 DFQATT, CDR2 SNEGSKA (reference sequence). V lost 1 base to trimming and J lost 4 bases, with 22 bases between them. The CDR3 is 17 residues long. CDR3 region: CSARAPRRLAEIYGYTF. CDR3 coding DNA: TGCAGTGCTAGAGCTCCTCGGCGGCTCGCGGAAATCTATGGCTACACCTTC.

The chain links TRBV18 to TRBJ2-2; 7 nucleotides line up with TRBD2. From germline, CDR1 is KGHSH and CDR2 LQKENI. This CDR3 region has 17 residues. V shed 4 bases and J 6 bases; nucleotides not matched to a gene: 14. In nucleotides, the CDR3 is TGTGCCAGCTCACTGGGTGATGATGGCGGGAGAGCCGGGGAGCTGTTTTTT. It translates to CASSLGDDGGRAGELFF.

The CDR3 loop reads CASSPPLTDTGELFF. CDR3 nucleotides: TGTGCCAGCAGCCCACCCCTCACGGACACCGGGGAGCTGTTTTTT. The chain recombines TRBV3-1 with TRBJ2-2; D is ambiguous. The CDR3 contains 15 residues. Per the germline V gene, CDR1 is LGHDT and CDR2 is YNNKEL (reference sequence). Trimming left V 4 bases short and J 3 bases short, with 12 bases between.

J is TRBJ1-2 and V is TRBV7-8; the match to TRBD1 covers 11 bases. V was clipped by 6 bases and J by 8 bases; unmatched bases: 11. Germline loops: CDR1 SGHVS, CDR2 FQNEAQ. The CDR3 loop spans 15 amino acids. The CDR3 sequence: CASSLSGQGARGYTF. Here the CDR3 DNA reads TGTGCCAGCAGTTTGTCTGGACAGGGGGCGCGAGGCTACACCTTC.

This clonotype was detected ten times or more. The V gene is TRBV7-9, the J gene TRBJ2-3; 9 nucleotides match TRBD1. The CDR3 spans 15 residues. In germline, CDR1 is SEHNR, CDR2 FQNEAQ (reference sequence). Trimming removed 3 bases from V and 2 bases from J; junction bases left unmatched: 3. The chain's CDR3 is CASSFGTGNTDTQYF. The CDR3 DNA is TGTGCCAGCAGCTTTGGGACAGGGAACACAGATACGCAGTATTTT.

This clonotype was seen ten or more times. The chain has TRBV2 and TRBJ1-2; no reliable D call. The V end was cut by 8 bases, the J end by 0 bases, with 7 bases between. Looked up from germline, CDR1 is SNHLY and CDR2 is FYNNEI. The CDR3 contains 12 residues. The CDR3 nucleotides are TGTGCCAGCTCGGAGTCTAACTATGGCTACACCTTC. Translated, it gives CASSESNYGYTF.

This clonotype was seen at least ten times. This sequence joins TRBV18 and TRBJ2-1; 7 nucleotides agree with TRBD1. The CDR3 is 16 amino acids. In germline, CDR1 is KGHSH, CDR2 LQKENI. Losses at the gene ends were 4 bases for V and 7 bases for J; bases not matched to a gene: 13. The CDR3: CASSQRTGRQGNEQFF. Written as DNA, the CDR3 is TGTGCCAGCTCACAAAGGACAGGCCGTCAGGGTAATGAGCAGTTCTTC.